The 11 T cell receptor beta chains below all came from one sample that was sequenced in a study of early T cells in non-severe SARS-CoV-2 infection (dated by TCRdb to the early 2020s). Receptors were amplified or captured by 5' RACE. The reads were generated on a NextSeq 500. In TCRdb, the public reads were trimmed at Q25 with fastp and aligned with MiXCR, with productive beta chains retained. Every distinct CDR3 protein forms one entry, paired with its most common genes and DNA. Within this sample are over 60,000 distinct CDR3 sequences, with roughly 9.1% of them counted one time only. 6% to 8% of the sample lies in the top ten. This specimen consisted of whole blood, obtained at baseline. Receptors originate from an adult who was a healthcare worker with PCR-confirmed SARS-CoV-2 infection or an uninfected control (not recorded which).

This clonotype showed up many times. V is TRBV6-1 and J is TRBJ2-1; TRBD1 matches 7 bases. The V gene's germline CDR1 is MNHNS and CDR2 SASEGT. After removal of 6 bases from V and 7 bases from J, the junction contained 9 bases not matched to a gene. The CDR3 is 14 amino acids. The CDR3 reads CASRGSSQGNEQFF. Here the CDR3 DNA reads TGTGCCAGCAGAGGTTCCTCACAGGGGAATGAGCAGTTCTTC.

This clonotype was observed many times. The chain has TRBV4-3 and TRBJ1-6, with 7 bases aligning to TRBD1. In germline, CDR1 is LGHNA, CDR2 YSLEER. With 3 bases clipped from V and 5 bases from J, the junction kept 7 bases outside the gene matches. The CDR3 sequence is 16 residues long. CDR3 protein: CASSQDTDRDNSPLHF. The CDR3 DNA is TGCGCCAGCAGCCAGGACACCGACAGGGATAATTCACCCCTCCACTTT.

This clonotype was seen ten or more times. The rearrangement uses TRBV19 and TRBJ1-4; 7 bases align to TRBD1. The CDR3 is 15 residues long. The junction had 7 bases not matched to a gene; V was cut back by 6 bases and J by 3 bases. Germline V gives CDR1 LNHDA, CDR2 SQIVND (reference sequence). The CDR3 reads CASRPDREPNEKLFF. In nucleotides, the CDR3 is TGTGCCAGTAGACCCGACAGGGAACCTAATGAAAAACTGTTTTTT.

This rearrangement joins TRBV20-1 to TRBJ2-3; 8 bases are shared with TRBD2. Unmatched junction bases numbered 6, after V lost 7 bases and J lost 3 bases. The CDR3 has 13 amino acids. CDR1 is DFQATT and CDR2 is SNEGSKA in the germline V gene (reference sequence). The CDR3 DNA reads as TGCAGTGTGGCGGGGGGACTTACAGATACGCAGTATTTT. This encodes CSVAGGLTDTQYF.

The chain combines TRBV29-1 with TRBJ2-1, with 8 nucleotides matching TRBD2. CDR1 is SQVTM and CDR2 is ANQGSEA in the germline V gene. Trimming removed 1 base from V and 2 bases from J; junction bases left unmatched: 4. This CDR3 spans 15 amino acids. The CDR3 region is CSVEAGLATYNEQFF. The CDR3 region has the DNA TGCAGCGTTGAAGCCGGACTAGCAACCTACAATGAGCAGTTCTTC.

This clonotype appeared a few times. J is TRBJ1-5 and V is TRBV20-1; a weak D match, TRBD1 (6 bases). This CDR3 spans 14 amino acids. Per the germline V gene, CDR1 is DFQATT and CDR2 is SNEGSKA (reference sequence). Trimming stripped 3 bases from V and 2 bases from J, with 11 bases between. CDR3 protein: CSASPYRGNQPQHF. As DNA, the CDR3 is TGCAGTGCTAGTCCTTACAGGGGCAATCAGCCCCAGCATTTT.

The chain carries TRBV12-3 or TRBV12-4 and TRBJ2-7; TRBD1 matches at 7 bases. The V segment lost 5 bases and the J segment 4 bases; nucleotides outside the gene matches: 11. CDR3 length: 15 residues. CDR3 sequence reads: CASSNRGNGAYEQYF. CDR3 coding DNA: TGTGCCAGCAGTAACAGGGGCAATGGGGCTTACGAGCAGTACTTC.

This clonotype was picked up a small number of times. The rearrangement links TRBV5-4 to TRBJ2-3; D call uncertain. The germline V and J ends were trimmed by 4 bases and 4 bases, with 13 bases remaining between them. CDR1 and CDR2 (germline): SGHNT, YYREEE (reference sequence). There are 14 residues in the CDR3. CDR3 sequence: CASSTVPRADTQYF. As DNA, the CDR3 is TGTGCCAGCAGCACGGTACCTAGGGCAGATACGCAGTATTTT. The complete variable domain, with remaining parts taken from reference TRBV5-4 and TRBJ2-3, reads ETGVTQSPTHLIKTRGQQVTLRCSSQSGHNTVSWYQQALGQGPQFIFQYYREEENGRGNFPPRFSGLQFPNYSSELNVNALELDDSALYLCASSTVPRADTQYFGPGTRLTVL.

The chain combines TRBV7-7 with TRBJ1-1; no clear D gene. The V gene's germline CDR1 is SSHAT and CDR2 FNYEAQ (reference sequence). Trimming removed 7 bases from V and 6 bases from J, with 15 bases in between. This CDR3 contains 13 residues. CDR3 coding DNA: TGTGCCAGCACCCCCGTGACGGCGGCTGAAGCTTTCTTT. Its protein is CASTPVTAAEAFF.

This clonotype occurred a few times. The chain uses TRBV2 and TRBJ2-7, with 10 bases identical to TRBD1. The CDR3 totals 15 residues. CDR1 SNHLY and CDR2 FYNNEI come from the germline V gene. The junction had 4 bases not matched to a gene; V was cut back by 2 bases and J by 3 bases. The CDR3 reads CASSESGQGVYEQYF. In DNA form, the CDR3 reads TGTGCCAGCAGTGAATCTGGACAGGGGGTCTACGAGCAGTACTTC.

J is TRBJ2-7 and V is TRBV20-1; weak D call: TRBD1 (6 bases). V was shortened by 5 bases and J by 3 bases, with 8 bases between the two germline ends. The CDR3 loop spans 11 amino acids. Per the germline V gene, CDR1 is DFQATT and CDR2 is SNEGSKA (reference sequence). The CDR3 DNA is TGCAGTGCTCGCAGGGGCTACGAGCAGTACTTC. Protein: CSARRGYEQYF.